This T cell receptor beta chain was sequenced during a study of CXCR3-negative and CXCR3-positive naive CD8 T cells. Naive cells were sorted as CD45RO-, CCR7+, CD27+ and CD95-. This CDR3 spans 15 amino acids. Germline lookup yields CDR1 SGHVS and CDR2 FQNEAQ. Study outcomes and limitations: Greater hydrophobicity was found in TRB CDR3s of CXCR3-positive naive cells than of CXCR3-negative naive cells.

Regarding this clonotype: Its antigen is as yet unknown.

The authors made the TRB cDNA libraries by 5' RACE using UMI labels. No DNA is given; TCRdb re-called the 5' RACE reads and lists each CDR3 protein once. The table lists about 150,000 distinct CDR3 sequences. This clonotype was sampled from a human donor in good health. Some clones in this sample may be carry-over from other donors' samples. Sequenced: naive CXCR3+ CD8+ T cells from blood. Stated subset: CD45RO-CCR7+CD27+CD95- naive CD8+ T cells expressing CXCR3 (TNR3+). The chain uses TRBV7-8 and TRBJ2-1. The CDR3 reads CASSLAGVEYNEQFF. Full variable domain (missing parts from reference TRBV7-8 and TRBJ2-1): GAGVSQSPRYKVAKRGQDVALRCDPISGHVSLFWYQQALGQGPEFLTYFQNEAQLDKSGLPSDRFFAERPEGSVSTLKIQRTQQEDSAVYLCASSLAGVEYNEQFFGPGTRLTVL.